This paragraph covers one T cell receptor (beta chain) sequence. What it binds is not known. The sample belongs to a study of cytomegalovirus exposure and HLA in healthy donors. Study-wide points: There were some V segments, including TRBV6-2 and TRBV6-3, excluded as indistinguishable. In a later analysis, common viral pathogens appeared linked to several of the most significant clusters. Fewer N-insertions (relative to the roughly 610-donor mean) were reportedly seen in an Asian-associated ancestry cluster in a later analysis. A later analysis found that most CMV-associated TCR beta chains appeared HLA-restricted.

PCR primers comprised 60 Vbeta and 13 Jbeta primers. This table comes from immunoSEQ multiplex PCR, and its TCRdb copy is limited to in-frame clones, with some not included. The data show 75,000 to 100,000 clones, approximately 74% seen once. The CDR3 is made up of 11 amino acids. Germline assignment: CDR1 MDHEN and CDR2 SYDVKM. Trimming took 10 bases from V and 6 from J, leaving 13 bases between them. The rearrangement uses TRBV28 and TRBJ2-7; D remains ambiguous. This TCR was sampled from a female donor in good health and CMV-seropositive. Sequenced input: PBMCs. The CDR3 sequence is CATVYLAEQYF. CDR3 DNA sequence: TGTGCCACGGTCTATCTTGCCGAGCAGTACTTC.